The 10 T cell receptor beta chains listed next were all sequenced from one sample in a study of T cell repertoires in cytomegalovirus infection. MiXCR, applied by TCRdb to the reads, yields one record per CDR3 protein. Of around 530,000 distinct CDR3 sequences detected, 15% to 20% appear once; the ten largest clones hold roughly a quarter. The sequencing input was CD8+ T cells from PBMCs. All receptors derive from a human donor in good health (CMV status not recorded). Some clones in this sample may be carry-over from other donors' samples.

In its sample, this clonotype was seen many times. The chain uses TRBV7-3 and TRBJ1-1; 10 positions match TRBD1. Germline V CDR1 and CDR2: SGHTA, FQGTGA. The CDR3 is 14 amino acids. Losses at the gene ends were 4 bases for V and 1 base for J; bases not matched to a gene: 0. Here the CDR3 DNA reads TGTGCCAGCAGCTGGACAGGGGGGAACACTGAAGCTTTCTTT. Translated: CASSWTGGNTEAFF. Filled out from reference TRBV7-3 and TRBJ1-1, the complete variable domain reads GAGVSQTPSNKVTEKGKYVELRCDPISGHTALYWYRQSLGQGPEFLIYFQGTGAADDSGLPNDRFFAVRPEGSVSTLKIQRTERGDSAVYLCASSWTGGNTEAFFGQGTRLTVV.

The table lists this clonotype with many counts. V is TRBV27 and J is TRBJ2-7, with TRBD1 matching 8 bases. Germline V lookup: CDR1 MNHEY, CDR2 SMNVEV (reference sequence). The CDR3 length is 15 residues. V was clipped by 3 bases and J by 3 bases; unmatched bases: 7. The CDR3 sequence is CASSFKRQGRYEQYF. The CDR3 DNA reads as TGTGCCAGCAGTTTCAAACGACAGGGGCGCTACGAGCAGTACTTC.

This clonotype was found a few times. The chain carries TRBV15 and TRBJ2-3; 7 positions agree with TRBD2. Germline V gene lookup returns CDR1 LNHNV and CDR2 YYDKDF (reference sequence). The CDR3 totals 15 residues. With V trimmed by 6 bases and J by 0 bases, 6 bases remained unmatched. The CDR3 coding sequence is TGTGCCACCAGACGTGCGGGAGCTAGCACAGATACGCAGTATTTT. Translated: CATRRAGASTDTQYF. Based on the CDR3 plus reference TRBV15 and TRBJ2-3, the full variable domain is DAMVIQNPRYQVTQFGKPVTLSCSQTLNHNVMYWYQQKSSQAPKLLFHYYDKDFNNEADTPDNFQSRRPNTSFCFLDIRSPGLGDTAMYLCATRRAGASTDTQYFGPGTRLTVL.

This clonotype appeared many times. V usage is TRBV2 and J usage is TRBJ2-1; D is unresolved. The CDR3 has 13 amino acids. Trimming cost V 2 bases and J 0 bases, with 2 bases left between them. From germline, CDR1 is SNHLY and CDR2 FYNNEI. DNA for the CDR3: TGTGCCAGCAGTGAAAGCTCCTACAATGAGCAGTTCTTC. Encoded protein: CASSESSYNEQFF. The full variable domain, in which reference TRBV2 and TRBJ2-1 provide the parts outside the CDR3, is EPEVTQTPSHQVTQMGQEVILRCVPISNHLYFYWYRQILGQKVEFLVSFYNNEISEKSEIFDDQFSVERPDGSNFTLKIRSTKLEDSAMYFCASSESSYNEQFFGPGTRLTVL.

This clonotype was seen only once. The chain recombines TRBV5-1 with TRBJ2-5; 7 bases agree with TRBD2. There are 15 residues in the CDR3. Germline V lookup: CDR1 SGHRS, CDR2 YFSETQ. V was clipped by 4 bases and J by 5 bases; unmatched bases: 11. Written as DNA, the CDR3 is TGCGCCAGCAGCCCTGAAGCGGGGAGCGGGGAGACCCAGTACTTC. Its protein product is CASSPEAGSGETQYF.

This clonotype occurred many times. The genes are TRBV11-1 and TRBJ2-1; D is perhaps TRBD2 (5 bases). The V gene's germline CDR1 is SGHAT and CDR2 FQDESV (reference sequence). The CDR3 covers 15 residues. Deletions cut 2 bases from V and 0 bases from J, with 8 bases between. The CDR3 DNA is TGTGCCAGCAGCTTATTAAGCGGCTCCTACAATGAGCAGTTCTTC. It encodes CASSLLSGSYNEQFF.

This clonotype turned up a few times. The J gene is TRBJ2-1, the V gene TRBV28, with D possibly being TRBD2 (6 bases). Germline assignment: CDR1 MDHEN and CDR2 SYDVKM. The CDR3 runs 11 residues. Trimming took 10 bases from V and 8 from J, leaving 12 bases between them. In DNA form, the CDR3 reads TGTGCCACCCTCCGCGGGGATGAGCAGTTCTTC. Its translation: CATLRGDEQFF.

This clonotype was observed a few times. The chain has TRBV29-1 and TRBJ2-7; a possible D gene is TRBD2 (6 bases). Germline V gene data show CDR1 as SQVTM and CDR2 as ANQGSEA. Trimming stripped 0 bases from V and 9 bases from J, with 9 bases between. CDR3 length: 11 amino acids. The CDR3 here is CSVEDPRGQYF. The DNA of the CDR3 is TGCAGCGTTGAAGATCCGCGGGGGCAGTACTTC.

This clonotype occurred many times. The gene calls are TRBV6-6 and TRBJ2-7; TRBD2 might be the D (6 bases). This CDR3 has 13 amino acids. V was trimmed by 0 bases and J by 6 bases, leaving 9 bases between them. Germline V gene data show CDR1 as MNHNY and CDR2 as SVGAGI (reference sequence). The CDR3 DNA sequence: TGTGCCAGCAGTTACTCCTCCGGGGGCGAGCAGTACTTC. Residues: CASSYSSGGEQYF.

This clonotype was found many times. The chain uses TRBV11-1 and TRBJ2-1, with 8 bases matching TRBD1. Germline-derived CDR1 and CDR2 are SGHAT and FQDESV (reference sequence). The CDR3 consists of 17 residues. V lost 3 bases and J lost 1; bases outside the gene matches: 8. CDR3 loop: CASSFADRGFSYNEQFF. In DNA form, the CDR3 reads TGTGCCAGCAGCTTTGCTGACAGGGGCTTTTCCTACAATGAGCAGTTCTTC.